This T cell receptor (beta chain) was documented in a study of T cells after yellow fever vaccination. The overall study: Any fraction with a low cell number was prepared using SMART-Seq v4 Ultra Low Input.

For this clonotype: Antigen: not known.

Trimming removed 0 bases from V and 3 bases from J; junction bases left unmatched: 10. The CDR3 is 19 amino acids. Germline V gene data show CDR1 as WNHNN and CDR2 as SYGVQD (reference sequence). Notes on the study in general: Weaker overall, the secondary response nonetheless peaked faster (day 5 versus 15). At around 95% for CD4 and about 88% for CD8, most primary-vaccination clones showed up again after the booster.

TCRdb used MiXCR to reprocess the 5' RACE reads, holding one entry per CDR3 protein. The sample holds about 160,000 distinct CDR3 sequences, around 8.5% seen once. This TCR derives from a man aged 18 to 29 who received the YFV17D yellow fever vaccine. The J gene is TRBJ2-1, the V gene TRBV10-1; 11 nucleotides line up with TRBD2. The specimen was CD8+ T cells sorted from PBMCs, collected 45 days after the yellow fever booster vaccination. The CDR3 spells CASSESLAGGLRVYNEQFF. CDR3 DNA: TGCGCCAGCAGTGAGTCGTTAGCGGGGGGGCTCCGAGTCTACAATGAGCAGTTCTTC.